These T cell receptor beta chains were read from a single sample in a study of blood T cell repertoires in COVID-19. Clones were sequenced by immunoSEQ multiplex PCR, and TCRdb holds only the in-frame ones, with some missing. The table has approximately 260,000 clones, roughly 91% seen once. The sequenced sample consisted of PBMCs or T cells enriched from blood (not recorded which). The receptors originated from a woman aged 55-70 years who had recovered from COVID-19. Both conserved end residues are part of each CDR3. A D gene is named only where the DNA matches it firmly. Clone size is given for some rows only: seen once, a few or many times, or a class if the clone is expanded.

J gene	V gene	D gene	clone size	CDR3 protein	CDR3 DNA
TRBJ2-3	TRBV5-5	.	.	CASSITSTDTQYF	TGTGCCAGCAGCATAACTAGCACAGATACGCAGTATTTT
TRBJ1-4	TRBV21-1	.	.	CANLTGTNEKLFF	TGTGCCAACCTGACAGGCACTAATGAAAAACTGTTTTTT
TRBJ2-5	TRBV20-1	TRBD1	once	CSASPEGQGRSGQYF	TGCAGTGCTAGTCCGGAAGGACAGGGAAGAAGTGGCCAGTACTTC
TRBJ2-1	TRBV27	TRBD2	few	CASSYILAGGPNEQFF	TGTGCCAGCAGTTACATCCTAGCGGGAGGGCCGAATGAGCAGTTCTTC
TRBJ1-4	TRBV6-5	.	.	CASRGEKLFF	TGTGCCAGCCGGGGGGAAAAACTGTTTTTT
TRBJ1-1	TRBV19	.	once	CASRYSNWNTEAFF	TGTGCCAGTAGGTACAGCAATTGGAACACTGAAGCTTTCTTT
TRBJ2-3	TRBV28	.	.	CASSFLYAGSTDTQYF	TGTGCCAGCAGTTTCCTTTACGCGGGATCCACAGATACGCAGTATTTT
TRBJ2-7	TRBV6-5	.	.	CASRQQGYEQYF	TGTGCCAGCAGACAACAGGGTTACGAGCAGTACTTC
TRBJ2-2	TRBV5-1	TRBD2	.	CASGLGGRSGELFF	TGCGCCAGCGGGCTAGGCGGGAGGTCCGGGGAGCTGTTTTTT
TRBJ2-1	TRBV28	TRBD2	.	CASSTHMTSGSPRSYNEQFF	TGTGCCAGCAGTACCCACATGACTAGCGGGAGCCCTCGCTCCTACAATGAGCAGTTCTTC
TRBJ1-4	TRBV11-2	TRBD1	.	CASSLVDRVQEKLFF	TGTGCCAGCAGCTTAGTTGACAGGGTGCAGGAAAAACTGTTTTTT
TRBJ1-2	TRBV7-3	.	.	CASSPRQGGGYTF	TGTGCCAGCAGCCCCCGACAAGGAGGAGGCTACACCTTC
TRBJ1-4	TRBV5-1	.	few	CASSTVGPPEKLFF	TGCGCCAGCAGCACAGTGGGGCCTCCGGAAAAACTGTTTTTT
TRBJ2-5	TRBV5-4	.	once	CASSGTDRPQETQYF	TGTGCCAGCAGCGGAACTGACAGACCCCAAGAGACCCAGTACTTC
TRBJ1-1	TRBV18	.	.	CASSPYTETPEAFF	TGTGCCAGCTCACCATACACAGAAACACCTGAAGCTTTCTTT
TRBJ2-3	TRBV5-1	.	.	CASSGPGGTADTQYF	TGCGCCAGCAGCGGCCCTGGCGGGACGGCAGATACGCAGTATTTT
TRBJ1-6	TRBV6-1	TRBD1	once	CASSQRTGSSPLHF	TGTGCCAGCAGTCAACGGACAGGATCTTCACCCCTCCACTTT
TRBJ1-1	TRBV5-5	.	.	CASSFGGLNTEAFF	TGTGCCAGCAGCTTCGGGGGTCTGAACACTGAAGCTTTCTTT
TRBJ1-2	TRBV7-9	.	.	CASSSPQKGVNGYTF	TGTGCCAGCAGCTCGCCCCAGAAGGGGGTGAATGGCTACACCTTC
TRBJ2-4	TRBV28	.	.	CASSLWRGYDQYF	TGTGCCAGCAGTTTATGGAGGGGGTACGATCAGTACTTC
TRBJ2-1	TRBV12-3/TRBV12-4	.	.	CASSSVSYNEQFF	TGTGCCAGCAGTTCGGTCTCCTACAATGAGCAGTTCTTC
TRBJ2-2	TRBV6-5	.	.	CASTKESTGELFF	TGTGCCAGCACCAAGGAGAGCACCGGGGAGCTGTTTTTT
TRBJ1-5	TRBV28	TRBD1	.	CAAQGNRNQPQHF	TGTGCCGCACAGGGGAACCGCAATCAGCCCCAGCATTTT
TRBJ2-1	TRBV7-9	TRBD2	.	CASSPRLAGGPGDEQFF	TGTGCCAGCAGCCCACGACTAGCGGGGGGGCCTGGGGATGAGCAGTTCTTC